The 8 T cell receptor beta chains in this list originate from one sample, sequenced in a study of blood T cell repertoires in COVID-19. Sequenced by immunoSEQ multiplex PCR; TCRdb stores in-frame clones only, minus some. The table lists around 150,000 clones, 65% to 85% of them singletons. Sequenced material: peripheral blood. These receptors came from a young man with COVID-19, enrolled during active disease.

This clone turned up a few times. The rearrangement joins TRBV9 to TRBJ2-1; 10 bases line up with TRBD2. Germline V gene sequence: CDR1 SGDLS, CDR2 YYNGEE. V was clipped by 4 bases and J by 9 bases; unmatched bases: 16. This CDR3 is built from 17 residues. CDR3 coding DNA: TGTGCCAGCAGCTCGAACCCCCGCGGACTAGCGGTCGGTGAGCAGTTCTTC. Translating it yields CASSSNPRGLAVGEQFF.

The V call is TRBV5-1, the J call TRBJ1-1, with no clear D. The CDR3 is 12 residues long. CDR1 SGHRS and CDR2 YFSETQ come from the germline V gene. Trimming took off 2 bases at V and 4 bases at J, with 6 bases between the two ends. The CDR3 loop is CASSFAGTEAFF. DNA of the CDR3: TGCGCCAGCAGCTTCGCGGGCACTGAAGCTTTCTTT.

This clone has more than one count but fewer than ten. The chain recombines TRBV11-2 with TRBJ2-7, with 8 nucleotides matching TRBD2. The CDR3 is 17 residues long. Germline V gene sequence: CDR1 SGHAT, CDR2 FQNNGV. The J segment lost 2 bases and the V segment lost 4 bases, leaving 13 bases of the junction unmatched. The CDR3 loop is CASSYGRGGMEAYEQYF. The CDR3, as DNA: TGTGCCAGCAGCTACGGGAGGGGAGGAATGGAGGCCTACGAGCAGTACTTC.

This chain uses TRBV28 with TRBJ1-2; D not certain. V lost 5 bases, J lost 8 bases, and 18 bases lay in between. The length of the CDR3 is 14 residues. Germline lookup yields CDR1 MDHEN and CDR2 SYDVKM. The CDR3 DNA follows: TGTGCCAGCAGTCCGCGTTATGTGGGAGGGGGCTACACCTTC. Encoded protein: CASSPRYVGGGYTF.

This clone was observed a single time. This chain joins TRBV28 and TRBJ2-7; TRBD2 matches at 9 bases. CDR1 is MDHEN, CDR2 SYDVKM, per germline. J lost 5 bases, V lost 8 bases, and 7 bases had no gene match. The CDR3 length is 13 residues. The CDR3: CASLLSGSHEQYF. In DNA form, the CDR3 reads TGTGCCAGCCTACTTAGCGGGAGTCACGAGCAGTACTTC.

This clone was seen a handful of times. The CDR3 nucleotides are TGTGCCAGCAGCTTAGGGCCGAATCAGCCCCAGCATTTT. Translated, it gives CASSLGPNQPQHF. V gene TRBV11-2 combines with J gene TRBJ1-5; D is ambiguous. V lost 1 base and J 4 bases, leaving 5 bases between the germline ends. Germline V CDR1 and CDR2: SGHAT, FQNNGV. The CDR3 totals 13 residues.

This sequence joins TRBV10-3 and TRBJ2-7; maybe TRBD2 (6 bases). The CDR3 consists of 14 residues. The germline V and J ends were trimmed by 3 bases and 5 bases, with 14 bases remaining between them. Germline V gene lookup returns CDR1 ENHRY and CDR2 SYGVKD. In DNA, the CDR3 is TGTGCCATCAGTGACTCCGGGGGTTCCCACGAGCAGTACTTC. It specifies CAISDSGGSHEQYF.

A remark on this clone: Other DNA sequences from this sample encode an identical CDR3 as well. V usage is TRBV19 and J usage is TRBJ1-1; 7 bases align to TRBD1. The trim removed 2 bases at V and 1 base at J, leaving 1 base unmatched. Per the germline V gene, CDR1 is LNHDA and CDR2 is SQIVND (reference sequence). The CDR3 has 14 amino acids. CDR3: CASSITGANTEAFF. For the CDR3, the DNA is TGTGCCAGTAGTATAACAGGGGCGAACACTGAAGCTTTCTTT.